This T cell receptor (beta chain) was identified during a study of blood T cell repertoires in COVID-19. For the study at large: The cDNA or gDNA used as material had been derived from T cells, B-cell-depleted T cells, or PBMCs.

Grouping used clinical history reported by participants in a survey and questionnaire. Between the trimmed V and J ends, which lost 7 bases and 4 bases, there was a span of 11 bases. The CDR3 has 13 residues. Per germline, CDR1 LNHDA and CDR2 SQIVND (reference sequence). Profiling relied on immunoSEQ multiplex PCR, and the TCRdb table lists in-frame clones only, not all of them. The sample records almost 350,000 clones, about 90% being singletons. V gene TRBV19 combines with J gene TRBJ1-3; D may be TRBD1 (5 bases). The sequenced material came from PBMCs or T cells enriched from blood (not recorded which). The TCR was taken from a woman aged 25 to 39 who had been exposed to COVID-19. CDR3 sequence reads: CASTWTLGNTIYF. The CDR3 nucleotides are TGTGCCAGTACCTGGACATTGGGAAACACCATATATTTT.